The clone carrying this T cell receptor (beta chain) was observed a single time. Antigen unknown. The donor population consisted of healthy HIV-negative adults with no recent acute infections or vaccinations. From CD4+ cells came CD45RA+ naive and CD45RA-negative memory subsets. Assay execution took place at the deep level. TCRdb's table, derived via immunoSEQ multiplex PCR, lists solely in-frame clones and lacks some. The table records more than 1.2 million clones, approximately 98.5% of them present only once. CDR1 is SGHVS and CDR2 is FNYEAQ in the germline V gene. The V and J ends lost 1 base and 4 bases respectively, with 2 bases between them. The CDR3 length is 11 residues. The data were obtained in a study of shared clonotypes between healthy human individuals. Study findings and constraints: Relative to their counterparts shared across all four donors, non-shared clonotypes exhibited diminished generation probabilities.

This clonotype originated in a man aged 25-45 years in good health. This chain joins TRBV7-6 and TRBJ2-7; no clear D. Sequencing was performed on naive CD4+ T cells sorted from blood. Subset reported: CD45RA+ positively selected. The CDR3 DNA reads TGTGCCAGCAGCTTAGTGTACGAGCAGTACTTC. This codes for CASSLVYEQYF.